What follows are 11 T cell receptor beta chains derived from one specimen sequenced in a study of T cell repertoires in cytomegalovirus infection. From the reads, TCRdb called clonotypes with MiXCR, one entry per CDR3 protein. The sample lists roughly 230,000 distinct CDR3 sequences, about a sixth occurring once. The sample was CD8+ T cells from PBMCs. Every receptor here comes from a human donor in good health (CMV status not recorded). Some clones in this sample may be carry-over from other donors' samples.

This clonotype has more than one count but fewer than ten. The rearrangement links TRBV12-3 or TRBV12-4 to TRBJ1-2, with 7 bases that match TRBD1. The CDR3 contains 16 residues. With 3 bases clipped from V and 0 bases from J, the junction kept 7 bases outside the gene matches. The CDR3 sequence: CASSFGQAFANYGYTF. The CDR3 nucleotides are TGTGCCAGCAGTTTTGGACAGGCCTTCGCTAACTATGGCTACACCTTC.

This clonotype showed up just once. The rearrangement joins TRBV4-1 to TRBJ2-3; 8 bases align to TRBD1. Germline V gene lookup returns CDR1 MGHRA and CDR2 YSYEKL. The CDR3 consists of 15 residues. Trimming took 4 bases from V and 6 from J; bases not matched to a gene: 9. The CDR3 nucleotides read TGCGCCAGCAGCCTTATGGGACAGGTCTCGGATACGCAGTATTTT. Residues: CASSLMGQVSDTQYF.

This clonotype occurred a few times. The chain has TRBV20-1 and TRBJ2-1; D is perhaps TRBD2 (7 bases). Germline CDR1 DFQATT, CDR2 SNEGSKA (reference sequence). This CDR3 is 17 amino acids long. Trimming pared 5 bases from V and 6 bases from J, leaving 26 bases between. CDR3 nucleotide sequence: TGCAGTGCTCCTTTGTTCCTCTTGGGGGGGCCTTTCAATGAGCAGTTCTTC. This codes for CSAPLFLLGGPFNEQFF.

There are a few counts of this clonotype. The genes are TRBV10-3 and TRBJ2-5; D might be TRBD2 (5 bases). Germline loops: CDR1 ENHRY, CDR2 SYGVKD. V lost 6 bases, J lost 4 bases, and 21 bases lay in between. The CDR3 extends over 16 amino acids. The CDR3 sequence: CAISPTGIDLGETQYF. The CDR3 DNA reads as TGTGCCATCAGCCCAACGGGGATCGACTTGGGAGAGACCCAGTACTTC.

This clonotype was counted a few times. The V gene is TRBV29-1, the J gene TRBJ1-2, with no clear D. Germline-derived CDR1 and CDR2 are SQVTM and ANQGSEA. The V end lost 6 bases, the J end lost 0 bases, and 8 bases lay between the germline ends. The CDR3 contains 12 residues. The CDR3 sequence: CSVAETNYGYTF. In DNA, the CDR3 is TGCAGCGTGGCAGAGACTAACTATGGCTACACCTTC.

This clonotype was counted a few times. This chain connects TRBV6-6 to TRBJ2-5; TRBD2 might be the D (6 bases). Looked up from germline, CDR1 is MNHNY and CDR2 is SVGAGI (reference sequence). The CDR3 has 15 amino acids. V was clipped by 0 bases and J by 0 bases, with 8 bases between them. The CDR3 DNA reads TGTGCCAGCAGTTACTCTTGGGACTACCAAGAGACCCAGTACTTC. Protein product: CASSYSWDYQETQYF.

With respect to this clonotype: A junction end diverges from the germline sequence, so it may reflect a read error. This chain joins TRBV2 and TRBJ2-1; 9 bases match TRBD2. The germline V gene encodes CDR1 SNHLY and CDR2 FYNNEI. This CDR3 spans 15 amino acids. The CDR3 DNA reads TGTGCCAGCAGAGAAGCGGGGGGCTCCTACAATGAGCAGTTCTTC. This gives the protein CASREAGGSYNEQFF.

This clonotype was found a few times. The V call is TRBV6-5, the J call TRBJ1-1; D is unresolved. The V end was cut by 2 bases, the J end by 7 bases, with 11 bases between. This CDR3 has 13 amino acids. Per germline, CDR1 MNHEY and CDR2 SVGAGI. In DNA, the CDR3 is TGTGCCAGCAGTTACACAACCTTAAGTGAAGCTTTCTTT. Amino acids: CASSYTTLSEAFF.

This clonotype was detected a few times. The chain is built from TRBV20-1 and TRBJ2-2; a possible D gene is TRBD2 (5 bases). This CDR3 spans 20 amino acids. V was cut by 5 bases and J by 4 bases, with 32 bases left in between. The germline gives CDR1 DFQATT, CDR2 SNEGSKA (reference sequence). CDR3 region: CSAPAAFTENQQFVTGELFF. CDR3 sequence (DNA): TGCAGTGCTCCAGCGGCATTCACGGAGAACCAACAATTCGTCACCGGGGAGCTGTTTTTT.

At least ten counts were recorded for this clonotype. The chain uses TRBV7-2 and TRBJ2-3; unclear D gene. Trimming removed 1 base at V and 4 bases at J, with 12 bases between. CDR1 is SGHTA and CDR2 is FQGNSA in the germline V gene. This CDR3 has 15 amino acids. CDR3 loop: CASSLEGMSPDTQYF. CDR3 nucleotides: TGTGCCAGCAGCTTAGAAGGCATGTCCCCAGATACGCAGTATTTT. The variable domain in full, completed from reference TRBV7-2 and TRBJ2-3, reads GAGVSQSPSNKVTEKGKDVELRCDPISGHTALYWYRQSLGQGLEFLIYFQGNSAPDKSGLPSDRFSAERTGGSVSTLTIQRTQQEDSAVYLCASSLEGMSPDTQYFGPGTRLTVL.

This clonotype was detected a few times. The chain couples TRBV29-1 to TRBJ2-7; D remains ambiguous. The CDR3 has 14 amino acids. CDR1 and CDR2 (germline): SQVTM, ANQGSEA. The ends were cut back, 4 bases at V and 0 bases at J, with 13 bases in the middle. The CDR3 spells CSVVFERSSYEQYF. CDR3 in DNA: TGCAGCGTTGTCTTTGAACGGAGCTCCTACGAGCAGTACTTC.